These T cell receptor beta chains were read from a single sample in a study of blood T cell repertoires in COVID-19. Here immunoSEQ multiplex PCR was the method, and the copy in TCRdb shows in-frame clones only, minus some. Altogether approximately 270,000 clones are present, around nine tenths being singletons, with the ten largest covering around 3%. Material: peripheral blood. These receptors originate from a man aged 18 to 29 with active or convalescent COVID-19. Each CDR3 is given with its conserved first and last residue. Part of the rows lack a size; the others show once, few, many or a class for expanded clones.

j_call clone_size v_call cdr3_aa
TRBJ1-6 . TRBV2 CASSGTASMNSPLHF
TRBJ1-2 . TRBV6-1 CASSEVDRVGKFAF
TRBJ2-7 . TRBV6-5 CASSSDRTSSSYEQYF
TRBJ1-1 . TRBV18 CASSSDPGKNTEAFF
TRBJ1-2 . TRBV13 CASSLGDSGYTF
TRBJ2-7 . TRBV4-2 CASSQELAGSYEQYF
TRBJ1-4 . TRBV18 CASSPVEGREKLFF
TRBJ2-1 . TRBV4-3 CASSPTSGGYNEQFF
TRBJ2-7 . TRBV7-2 CASTLGQGAYEQYF
TRBJ1-2 . TRBV28 CASSLLAGIHYGYTF
TRBJ2-3 . TRBV7-2 CASSSLRGGTDTQYF
TRBJ1-1 . TRBV6-5 CASRDNGNTEAFF
TRBJ1-1 . TRBV5-4 CASGSRSGEAFF
TRBJ1-1 . TRBV27 CASSLQGNTEAFF
TRBJ1-2 few TRBV11-2 CASSLSRGQGVGGYTF
TRBJ2-1 . TRBV6-2/TRBV6-3 CASSYEPPYNEQFF
TRBJ2-3 . TRBV6-2/TRBV6-3 CASSSGQGSTDTQYF
TRBJ2-3 . TRBV19 CASSHTDTQYF
TRBJ2-1 . TRBV7-9 CASSPPSGQPYNEQFF
TRBJ2-2 . TRBV5-1 CASSWGQRSNTGELFF
TRBJ1-5 . TRBV19 CASSMSGQPQHF
TRBJ2-7 . TRBV11-3 CASSPGSGGGYEQYF